The present entry profiles one T cell receptor beta chain with its context. This record belongs to a study of cytomegalovirus exposure and HLA in healthy donors. Generated by immunoSEQ multiplex PCR, the TCRdb table keeps only in-frame clones and is missing some. The sample lists 150,000 or so clones, around four fifths occurring once. This CDR3 region has 14 residues. The J segment lost 3 bases and the V segment lost 5 bases, leaving 3 bases of the junction unmatched. Per the germline V gene, CDR1 is PRHDT and CDR2 is FYEKMQ (reference sequence). The donors belonged to the approximately 120-subject validation cohort, separate from the approximately 670-subject first cohort.

The rearrangement uses TRBV13 and TRBJ2-7, with TRBD1 matching over 11 bases. This TCR came from a man younger than 45 in good health and CMV-seropositive. Sequencing was done on a sample of PBMCs. CDR3 protein: CASSPGQGVYEQYF. CDR3 in DNA: TGTGCCAGCAGCCCGGGACAGGGGGTCTACGAGCAGTACTTC.